Listed here are 5 T cell receptor beta chains from one sample, sequenced in a study of CD8 T cells in Susac syndrome. The authors reverse transcribed roughly 0.5 to 1 ug RNA with random hexamers. TCRdb reprocessed the immunoSEQ multiplex PCR reads with MiXCR, giving one entry per CDR3 protein. There are 200,000 or so distinct CDR3 sequences in the sample; 90% to 95% occur only once, and 0.093% lies in the top ten. The specimen sequenced was CD4+ T cells from PBMCs. The receptors were gathered from a human donor with multiple sclerosis.

The chain uses TRBV9 and TRBJ2-3, with D perhaps matching TRBD2 (6 bases). The ends were cut back, 0 bases at V and 1 base at J, with 6 bases in the middle. The germline gives CDR1 SGDLS, CDR2 YYNGEE. The CDR3 loop spans 14 amino acids. The DNA for the CDR3 is TGTGCCAGCAGCGTAGCTAGCGGCACAGATACGCAGTATTTT. Translated: CASSVASGTDTQYF.

The sample holds one count of this clonotype. V is TRBV9 and J is TRBJ2-1; 10 nucleotides match TRBD2. The CDR3 length is 16 residues. Per germline, CDR1 SGDLS and CDR2 YYNGEE. The ends lost 0 bases at V and 5 bases at J; junction bases unmatched: 5. The CDR3 DNA sequence: TGTGCCAGCAGCGTAGTTGGGCTAGCGGGGGACAATGAGCAGTTCTTC. This gives the protein CASSVVGLAGDNEQFF. The full variable domain, its missing parts supplied by reference TRBV9 and TRBJ2-1, is DSGVTQTPKHLITATGQRVTLRCSPRSGDLSVYWYQQSLDQGLQFLIQYYNGEERAKGNILERFSAQQFPDLHSELNLSSLELGDSALYFCASSVVGLAGDNEQFFGPGTRLTVL.

This sequence joins TRBV12-3 or TRBV12-4 and TRBJ1-2; TRBD1 matches 7 bases. V lost 8 bases to trimming and J lost 8 bases; unmatched junction nucleotides: 8. The CDR3 has 12 amino acids. CDR3 sequence (DNA): TGTGCCAGCGGCGAACAGGGGAGGGGCTACACCTTC. Translated, it gives CASGEQGRGYTF.

The rearrangement links TRBV30 to TRBJ1-5, with 7 bases fitting TRBD1. The trim removed 3 bases at V and 7 bases at J, leaving 9 bases unmatched. The CDR3 length is 14 residues. Germline loops: CDR1 GTSNPN, CDR2 SVGIG (reference sequence). This CDR3 is CAWSFNRGRQPQHF. The DNA for the CDR3 is TGTGCCTGGAGCTTTAACAGGGGCCGCCAGCCCCAGCATTTT. Complete variable domain (other parts from reference TRBV30 and TRBJ1-5): SQTIHQWPATLVQPVGSPLSLECTVEGTSNPNLYWYRQAAGRGLQLLFYSVGIGQISSEVPQNLSASRPQDRQFILSSKKLLLSDSGFYLCAWSFNRGRQPQHFGDGTRLSIL.

The chain uses TRBV20-1 and TRBJ2-1, with no clear D. Trimming removed 2 bases at V and 5 bases at J, with 4 bases between. The CDR3 is made up of 11 amino acids. Germline V CDR1 and CDR2: DFQATT, SNEGSKA (reference sequence). The CDR3 here is CSARHDNEQFF. The CDR3 DNA reads as TGCAGTGCTAGACACGACAATGAGCAGTTCTTC.